The present T cell receptor beta chain was sequenced within a study of blood T cell dynamics during melanoma immunotherapy. Whole-study context: Standard first-line treatment here was pembrolizumab or nivolumab plus ipilimumab in metastatic melanoma.

The table came from immunoSEQ multiplex PCR; TCRdb's copy has only in-frame clones and leaves some out. The table lists 25,000 to 30,000 clones, around 80% of them singletons, with around a tenth in the top ten. Documented time point: week 3, after first cycle of checkpoint inhibitor. One draw preceded checkpoint blockade; another followed its first cycle at week 3. Response was assessed by RECIST 1.1 at 12 weeks, except a couple of rapid progressors. With regard to this clone: Its specificity is unknown.

Whole-study results and caveats: Clones driving repertoire changes may be melanoma-specific or general immune activation.

The starting material was blood, obtained from a patient treated with checkpoint blockade. The receptor was derived from a human donor with melanoma.

Written as DNA, the CDR3 is TGTGCCAGCCGATTGAATGAGGGTTTTAATCAGCCCCAGCATTTT. This codes for CASRLNEGFNQPQHF. V and J are TRBV6-1 and TRBJ1-5; D unresolved. The CDR3 has 15 residues. Per the germline V gene, CDR1 is MNHNS and CDR2 is SASEGT. Trimming took 8 bases from V and 4 from J, leaving 18 bases between them.